These 27 T cell receptor beta chains originate from one sample sequenced in a study of T cell repertoires in cytomegalovirus infection. What these receptors recognize is not known. TCRdb passed the reads through MiXCR, listing each CDR3 protein once. This sample carries a few hundred thousand distinct CDR3 sequences, just under 40% of them seen once, and the ten largest clones take 48%. Sequences were derived from cultured PBMCs, sampled from culture after CMV antigen stimulation. The origin of the receptors is a human donor in good health (CMV status not recorded). Some clones in this sample may be carry-over from other donors' samples.

The V and J genes are TRBV12-3 or TRBV12-4 and TRBJ1-3, with D unresolved. The V and J ends lost 4 bases and 7 bases respectively, with 11 bases between them. This CDR3 is 13 amino acids long. As DNA, the CDR3 is TGTGCCAGCAGTTACACCAGCGGGAACACCATATATTTT. The encoded protein is CASSYTSGNTIYF.

V is TRBV7-9 and J is TRBJ1-1; TRBD1 matches 8 bases. Germline V gene lookup returns CDR1 SEHNR and CDR2 FQNEAQ (reference sequence). Trimming took 4 bases from V and 4 from J; bases not matched to a gene: 11. The CDR3 has 16 residues. This CDR3 reads CASSSRKQGEFTEAFF. DNA of the CDR3: TGTGCCAGCAGCTCCAGAAAACAGGGGGAGTTCACTGAAGCTTTCTTT.

Only a few counts were recorded for this clonotype. The CDR3 region is CASSDSRMKRGGTEAFF. The CDR3 DNA reads as TGTGCCAGCAGTGATTCAAGAATGAAGAGAGGGGGCACTGAAGCTTTCTTT. The V gene is TRBV6-1, the J gene TRBJ1-1; D possibly corresponds to TRBD1 (6 bases). Between the trimmed V and J ends, which lost 3 bases and 4 bases, there was a span of 21 bases. The CDR3 spans 17 residues. In germline, CDR1 is MNHNS, CDR2 SASEGT.

This clonotype appeared a few times. This sequence joins TRBV6-1 and TRBJ1-2; no clear D. The germline V and J ends were trimmed by 3 bases and 4 bases, with 15 bases remaining between them. Germline CDR1 reads MNHNS; CDR2 reads SASEGT. This CDR3 is 15 amino acids long. In nucleotides, the CDR3 is TGTGCCAGCAGTGATGGGAACCACTACCTCTATGGCTACACCTTC. Translation: CASSDGNHYLYGYTF.

This sequence joins TRBV4-1 and TRBJ1-1; TRBD1 agrees at 9 bases. The V gene's germline CDR1 is MGHRA and CDR2 YSYEKL. The ends lost 3 bases at V and 1 base at J; junction bases unmatched: 24. The CDR3 contains 22 residues. The CDR3 coding sequence is TGCGCCAGCAGCCATGGGGACAGGGTCAATAATGTCATTCGCAAAGCGAACACTGAAGCTTTCTTT. The encoded protein is CASSHGDRVNNVIRKANTEAFF.

V usage is TRBV19 and J usage is TRBJ1-5, with TRBD1 identical over 8 bases. The CDR3 is 17 amino acids. Per the germline V gene, CDR1 is LNHDA and CDR2 is SQIVND (reference sequence). Trimming took 2 bases from V and 5 from J; bases not matched to a gene: 11. The DNA for the CDR3 is TGTGCCAGTAGTATACTCACTACAGGGGGGACTGATCAGCCCCAGCATTTT. Its translation is CASSILTTGGTDQPQHF. The whole variable domain, remainder taken from reference TRBV19 and TRBJ1-5, is DGGITQSPKYLFRKEGQNVTLSCEQNLNHDAMYWYRQDPGQGLRLIYYSQIVNDFQKGDIAEGYSVSREKKESFPLTVTSAQKNPTAFYLCASSILTTGGTDQPQHFGDGTRLSIL.

This clonotype has more than one count but fewer than ten. The chain recombines TRBV25-1 with TRBJ1-3; TRBD1 matches 7 bases. From germline, CDR1 is MGHDK and CDR2 SYGVNS. With 2 bases clipped from V and 4 bases from J, the junction kept 2 bases outside the gene matches. This CDR3 region has 14 residues. CDR3 sequence (DNA): TGTGCCAGCAGTGAACAGGGGGGAGGAAACACCATATATTTT. It is translated as CASSEQGGGNTIYF. Combining the CDR3 with reference TRBV25-1 and TRBJ1-3 gives the whole variable domain EADIYQTPRYLVIGTGKKITLECSQTMGHDKMYWYQQDPGMELHLIHYSYGVNSTEKGDLSSESTVSRIRTEHFPLTLESARPSHTSQYLCASSEQGGGNTIYFGEGSWLTVV.

Many counts were recorded for this clonotype. The chain uses TRBV7-9 and TRBJ1-1, with a possible D match to TRBD1 (5 bases). CDR1 is SEHNR and CDR2 is FQNEAQ in the germline V gene (reference sequence). This CDR3 has 16 amino acids. Trimming took 0 bases from V and 6 from J, leaving 17 bases between them. The CDR3 DNA reads as TGTGCCAGCAGCTTAGCACCGACAGACCTTCCGGCTGAAGCTTTCTTT. This codes for CASSLAPTDLPAEAFF.

This clonotype was picked up a small number of times. The chain uses TRBV6-5 and TRBJ2-2; D uncertain. The CDR3 sequence is 12 residues long. Per germline, CDR1 MNHEY and CDR2 SVGAGI. The V and J ends lost 0 bases and 7 bases respectively, with 3 bases between them. The CDR3 spells CASSYSIGELFF. The CDR3 region has the DNA TGTGCCAGCAGTTACTCGATCGGGGAGCTGTTTTTT.

This clonotype was observed once. The CDR3: CASRSSGRLADTQYF. The CDR3 region has the DNA TGTGCCAGCAGGTCTAGCGGGAGATTGGCAGATACGCAGTATTTT. The rearrangement links TRBV6-6 to TRBJ2-3; 10 positions match TRBD2. The CDR3 sequence is 15 residues long. Trimming removed 6 bases from V and 4 bases from J; junction bases left unmatched: 7. In germline, CDR1 is MNHNY, CDR2 SVGAGI (reference sequence).

This clonotype was picked up one time. This chain links TRBV5-4 with TRBJ1-1, with D hard to call. The CDR3 runs to 15 residues. Per the germline V gene, CDR1 is SGHNT and CDR2 is YYREEE (reference sequence). V lost 4 bases, J lost 7 bases, and 20 bases lay in between. The chain's CDR3 is CASSLRHALRGEAFF. CDR3 sequence (DNA): TGTGCCAGCAGCCTCCGCCACGCCCTGAGAGGTGAAGCTTTCTTT. Full variable domain (missing parts from reference TRBV5-4 and TRBJ1-1): ETGVTQSPTHLIKTRGQQVTLRCSSQSGHNTVSWYQQALGQGPQFIFQYYREEENGRGNFPPRFSGLQFPNYSSELNVNALELDDSALYLCASSLRHALRGEAFFGQGTRLTVV.

This clonotype showed up just a few times. The rearrangement joins TRBV6-6 to TRBJ2-3; the match to TRBD2 covers 9 bases. CDR3 size: 17 residues. From germline, CDR1 is MNHNY and CDR2 SVGAGI (reference sequence). Trimming removed 6 bases from V and 2 bases from J; junction bases left unmatched: 12. CDR3 region: CASSHAAGGLPTDTQYF. DNA of the CDR3: TGTGCCAGCAGCCACGCAGCGGGGGGCCTCCCCACAGATACGCAGTATTTT.

This chain joins TRBV28 and TRBJ2-3; possible D gene TRBD2, 7 bases. The CDR3 contains 14 residues. The germline V gene encodes CDR1 MDHEN and CDR2 SYDVKM. Between the trimmed V and J ends, which lost 11 bases and 2 bases, there was a span of 17 bases. The DNA of the CDR3 is TGTGCCTACCAGGGGAGCGGGGTCACAGATACGCAGTATTTT. Amino acid sequence: CAYQGSGVTDTQYF.

The V call is TRBV19, the J call TRBJ2-1, with 7 bases lining up with TRBD1. This CDR3 has 14 residues. V was clipped by 8 bases and J by 5 bases; unmatched bases: 9. The germline V gene has CDR1 LNHDA and CDR2 SQIVND (reference sequence). This CDR3 is CASGRQGKNNEQFF. The CDR3 nucleotides read TGTGCCAGTGGCCGACAGGGAAAAAACAATGAGCAGTTCTTC.

This clonotype was detected many times. The gene calls are TRBV20-1 and TRBJ2-7, with a possible D match to TRBD2 (5 bases). This CDR3 region has 15 residues. The V gene's germline CDR1 is DFQATT and CDR2 SNEGSKA (reference sequence). V lost 2 bases and J lost 6, with 20 bases in between. In DNA, the CDR3 is TGCAGTGCTAGAACCCCGGGCCGCCCCGCGGGCGAGCAGTACTTC. Translated: CSARTPGRPAGEQYF.

This clonotype appeared a few times. The chain recombines TRBV5-4 with TRBJ2-4; D possibly matches TRBD1 or TRBD2 (6 bases each). The CDR3 contains 15 residues. V was pared by 4 bases and J by 0 bases, with 11 bases between. Germline lookup yields CDR1 SGHNT and CDR2 YYREEE (reference sequence). The CDR3 DNA reads as TGTGCCAGCAGCGGAGGGACACTAGCCAAAAACATTCAGTACTTC. It translates to CASSGGTLAKNIQYF.

This chain uses TRBV7-2 with TRBJ2-7; the match to TRBD1 covers 8 bases. The V and J ends lost 4 bases and 1 base, in that order; junction bases with no gene match: 6. From germline, CDR1 is SGHTA and CDR2 FQGNSA. CDR3 length: 15 amino acids. CDR3 sequence: CASSSTGGPSYEQYF. The CDR3 DNA is TGTGCCAGCAGCTCCACAGGGGGGCCATCCTACGAGCAGTACTTC.

This clonotype was observed a handful of times. The chain recombines TRBV4-3 with TRBJ2-3; D is perhaps TRBD2 (6 bases). With 4 bases removed from V and 0 bases from J, the gap between germline ends came to 17 bases. In germline, CDR1 is LGHNA, CDR2 YSLEER. The CDR3 covers 17 residues. The chain's CDR3 is CASSPRRAGSSTDTQYF. CDR3 coding DNA: TGCGCCAGCAGCCCCCGCCGGGCGGGATCTAGCACAGATACGCAGTATTTT.

This chain joins TRBV7-8 and TRBJ1-4, with a weak D call TRBD1 (6 bases). The CDR3 length is 14 residues. V gave up 6 bases and J gave up 1 base, with 9 bases separating them. Germline V lookup: CDR1 SGHVS, CDR2 FQNEAQ. The DNA for the CDR3 is TGTGCCAGCAGACCGGACAGAACTAATGAAAAACTGTTTTTT. Protein: CASRPDRTNEKLFF.

The chain links TRBV11-2 to TRBJ2-3; 8 positions match TRBD2. V dropped 4 bases and J dropped 4; count of bases not matched to a gene: 4. The CDR3 loop spans 14 amino acids. Germline V gene sequence: CDR1 SGHAT, CDR2 FQNNGV. The CDR3 nucleotides read TGTGCCAGCAGCTCGAGACTAGCGTCAGATACGCAGTATTTT. Translated: CASSSRLASDTQYF.

This clonotype came up a few times. V usage is TRBV28 and J usage is TRBJ2-7; possible D gene TRBD1, 6 bases. The germline V gene has CDR1 MDHEN and CDR2 SYDVKM. The CDR3 is 16 residues long. V lost 1 base and J 3 bases, leaving 16 bases between the germline ends. The CDR3 DNA sequence: TGTGCCAGCAGTTTATCGGCAGGGGCGAGGGGCTACGAGCAGTACTTC. This encodes CASSLSAGARGYEQYF.

This clonotype was seen a few times. This chain joins TRBV7-2 and TRBJ2-1; D remains unclear. The germline V gene has CDR1 SGHTA and CDR2 FQGNSA. Trimming removed 5 bases at V and 3 bases at J, with 5 bases between. CDR3 size: 12 residues. The CDR3 DNA follows: TGTGCCAGCAGCGAGGTCTACAATGAGCAGTTCTTC. It encodes CASSEVYNEQFF.

This clonotype was found a few times. J is TRBJ2-3 and V is TRBV6-5; 8 bases match TRBD1. The trim removed 4 bases at V and 0 bases at J, leaving 9 bases unmatched. The CDR3 runs to 17 residues. Germline values: CDR1 MNHEY, CDR2 SVGAGI. The CDR3 is CASSWDRSVPSTDTQYF. The CDR3 coding sequence is TGTGCCAGCAGTTGGGACAGGTCGGTCCCTAGCACAGATACGCAGTATTTT.

V gene TRBV29-1 combines with J gene TRBJ2-2, with TRBD2 as a possible D gene (6 bases). The CDR3 is made up of 14 amino acids. The V end lost 3 bases, the J end lost 1 base, and 9 bases lay between the germline ends. The germline V gene encodes CDR1 SQVTM and CDR2 ANQGSEA. The CDR3 DNA sequence: TGCAGCGTTGAGGTGGGACTGAACACCGGGGAGCTGTTTTTT. Encoded protein: CSVEVGLNTGELFF.

A few counts support this clonotype. The rearrangement links TRBV20-1 to TRBJ2-7; 11 positions match TRBD1. The germline V gene encodes CDR1 DFQATT and CDR2 SNEGSKA (reference sequence). The V and J ends lost 8 bases and 5 bases, in that order; junction bases with no gene match: 2. The CDR3 loop spans 11 amino acids. CDR3 residues: CSPGQGDEQYF. Written as DNA, the CDR3 is TGCAGTCCGGGACAGGGGGACGAGCAGTACTTC.

The chain links TRBV27 to TRBJ2-2; tentative D call: TRBD2 (6 bases). Germline values: CDR1 MNHEY, CDR2 SMNVEV (reference sequence). The V end was cut by 6 bases, the J end by 4 bases, with 18 bases between. The CDR3 spans 16 residues. CDR3 residues: CASRGETRGPTGELFF. The CDR3 nucleotides are TGTGCCAGCAGAGGGGAGACTAGGGGTCCCACCGGGGAGCTGTTTTTT.

The gene calls are TRBV3-1 and TRBJ1-2; 9 nucleotides align to TRBD1. The CDR3 is made up of 18 amino acids. Germline V CDR1 and CDR2: LGHDT, YNNKEL (reference sequence). V was pared by 2 bases and J by 8 bases, with 18 bases of the junction left unmatched. In nucleotides, the CDR3 is TGTGCCAGCAGCCAACTAAGGGGACAGGGAACGGTTCTGGGCGGCTACACCTTC. Its translation: CASSQLRGQGTVLGGYTF.